This TCR beta chain appears in the sequencing data of a study of cytomegalovirus exposure and HLA in healthy donors. General study results and limits: Rates of TCR association differed by HLA locus in a later analysis, with DRB1 highest and HLA-C lowest. An apparent linkage of common viral pathogens to several of the most significant clusters emerged in a later analysis.

The PCR used 60 Vbeta and 13 Jbeta primers. Produced via immunoSEQ multiplex PCR; TCRdb's table is partial and in-frame only. This table has about 160,000 clones, roughly 82% appearing once. CDR1 and CDR2 (germline): SGHVS, FQNEAQ. The CDR3 runs to 12 residues. Trimming left V 3 bases short and J 10 bases short, with 10 bases between. For this clone: Its target is unknown.

The source material was PBMCs. The sequence derives from a man aged 45-65 years in good health and CMV-seropositive. The chain recombines TRBV7-8 with TRBJ2-1, with D tentatively TRBD1 (6 bases). CDR3: CASSFTGYEQFF. The DNA of the CDR3 is TGTGCCAGCAGCTTTACAGGGTACGAGCAGTTCTTC.